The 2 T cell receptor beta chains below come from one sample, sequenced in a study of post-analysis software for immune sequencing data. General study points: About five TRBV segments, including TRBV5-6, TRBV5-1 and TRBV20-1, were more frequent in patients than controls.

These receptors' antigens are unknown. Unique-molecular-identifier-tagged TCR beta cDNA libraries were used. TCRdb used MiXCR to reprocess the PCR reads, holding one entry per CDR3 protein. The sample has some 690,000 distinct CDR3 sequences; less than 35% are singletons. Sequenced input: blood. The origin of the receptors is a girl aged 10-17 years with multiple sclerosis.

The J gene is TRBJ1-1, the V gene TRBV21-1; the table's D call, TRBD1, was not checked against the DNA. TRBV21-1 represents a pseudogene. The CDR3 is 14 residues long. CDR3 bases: TGTGCCAGCAGCAAAGGGGGGACGAGCACTGAAGCTTTCTTT. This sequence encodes CASSKGGTSTEAFF.

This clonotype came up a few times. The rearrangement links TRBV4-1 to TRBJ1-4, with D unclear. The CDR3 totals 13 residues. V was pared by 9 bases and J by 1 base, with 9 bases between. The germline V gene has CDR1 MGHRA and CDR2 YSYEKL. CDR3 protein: CASLDRTNEKLFF. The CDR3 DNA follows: TGCGCCAGTTTGGACCGAACTAATGAAAAACTGTTTTTT.